The sequence of this T cell receptor beta chain was determined in a study of T cells in localized non-small cell lung cancer (dated by TCRdb to 2020 to 2022). Turning to the overall study: The study examined T cell repertoires in 200 to 300 patients with early-stage NSCLC and compared tumors with uninvolved tumor-adjacent lungs. Of the NSCLC patients, 129 were male and around 97 were female, and the mean age was approximately 66 years. The cohort was made up of around 250 treatment-naive NSCLC patients whose localized lung tumors had been resected. Overall results and qualifications from the work: A median of around 57 of the top 100 tumor clones turned up in the paired uninvolved adjacent lung, and 25 to 35 of those clones also ranked among the top 100 of that same adjacent lung. Multi-region tumor sequencing was not performed, so intratumor heterogeneity could not be excluded. Higher blood T cell density associated with longer overall survival, while higher adjacent-lung clonality associated with shorter survival. Since the design was exploratory, TCR variables were selected using unadjusted p-values with no false-discovery rate correction. Uninvolved tumor-adjacent lung showed the highest T cell clonality, higher than tumor, which suggests more focused antigenic responses in the uninvolved tumor-adjacent lung.

The immunoSEQ Assay was used to sequence TCR beta CDR3 regions from DNA. On the study's bioinformatics: T cell density was computed as TCR beta template counts normalized to usable DNA estimated by amplifying housekeeping genes. Richness was estimated using the preseqR package, with extrapolation to 400,000 templates for PBMC samples and to 120,000 templates for tissue samples. Clonality was calculated as one minus Pielou's evenness. To identify tissue-enriched TCRs, differential abundance testing was run on productive amino-acid clonotypes with a minimum total count of 5 and an alpha of 0.1. The Jaccard Index and the Morisita Overlap Index were used to quantify repertoire overlap between compartments. GLIPH clustered TCR beta CDR3s with public tetramer-defined viral CDR3s; viral motifs required at least three viral sequences plus V-gene enrichment. TCRdb holds this immuneACCESS table with in-frame rearrangements only. Some clones are missing; in checked studies, unresolved V genes explain under half, and the rest has no known cause. From that table come the V and J calls and clone size; the DNA was used to work out D and trimming. Present in this sample are 6,000 or so clones, 40% to 45% of which were seen just once. The ten largest clones capture 8% to 10% of the sample.

V has 5 bases trimmed and J has 4 bases trimmed; junction bases matching no gene number 17. The CDR3 spans 18 residues, from the cysteine through the phenylalanine. CDR3 DNA is the only sequence kept; it has 54 bases, read in frame from the first base. The germline V gene gives CDR1 as SGDLS and CDR2 as YYNGEE. At diagnosis, peripheral blood, uninvolved tumor-adjacent lung and tumor were collected and stored as a combination of fresh-frozen and FFPE material. Turning to this clone: The antigen it recognizes is unknown. No base-level quality is on record; no much larger clone is a single base apart.

The chain is assembled from TRBV9 and TRBJ2-1; the central 8 bases match TRBD2. Here the sequenced sample was lung tumor tissue, taken before any cancer treatment. This TCR was sampled from a woman aged 40-70 years with stage II squamous cell lung carcinoma. The encoded CDR3 is CASRGRLARIVGYNEQFF. The nucleotides are TGTGCCAGCAGGGGACGACTAGCGAGGATTGTAGGGTACAATGAGCAGTTCTTC.